These 12 T cell receptor beta chains originate from one sample sequenced in a study of Graves' ophthalmopathy and Graves' hyperthyroidism. Using RNA transcripts, the TCR beta CDR3 regions were amplified. HTBI primers were used in a first-round RT-PCR, which preceded a second-round multiplex PCR. TCRdb reprocessed the multiplex PCR reads via MiXCR and lists one record per CDR3 protein. The data contain over a million distinct CDR3 sequences, about 40% of them singletons. Sequencing input: peripheral blood or thyroid tissue (not recorded which). The receptor set was obtained from an adult man with Graves' hyperthyroidism.

The genes are TRBV10-3 and TRBJ1-4; 7 positions agree with TRBD1. CDR1 is ENHRY and CDR2 is SYGVKD in the germline V gene. V shed 4 bases, J shed 8 bases, and the junction held 7 bases outside the gene matches. The CDR3 is made up of 14 amino acids. The CDR3 DNA reads as TGTGCCATCAGTGGGCAGGGGGGAAGCGAAAAACTGTTTTTT. Protein product: CAISGQGGSEKLFF.

This clonotype was picked up many times. The chain has TRBV5-1 and TRBJ1-1; perhaps TRBD1 as D (5 bases). Trimming took off 5 bases at V and 13 bases at J, with 24 bases between the two ends. The CDR3 extends over 14 amino acids. Germline CDR1 SGHRS, CDR2 YFSETQ. DNA for the CDR3: TGCGCCAGCAGTCTTTCCGGGACCGGTACGAACTTTTTCTTT. As protein: CASSLSGTGTNFFF.

This clonotype was recorded many times. The chain joins TRBV29-1 to TRBJ1-5, with 7 positions matching TRBD1. This CDR3 region has 12 residues. CDR1 is SQVTM, CDR2 ANQGSEA, per germline. Here the CDR3 reads CAGGYSNQPQHF. DNA of the CDR3: TGCGCAGGGGGATATAGCAATCAGCCCCAGCATTTT.

The chain uses TRBV9 and TRBJ1-3; a weak D match, TRBD1 (5 bases). V was cut by 4 bases and J by 0 bases, with 11 bases left in between. Germline values: CDR1 SGDLS, CDR2 YYNGEE. The CDR3 is 15 residues long. The CDR3 protein is CASSPSGTSGNTIYF. For the CDR3, the DNA is TGTGCCAGCAGCCCTTCCGGGACCTCTGGAAACACCATATATTTT.

This clonotype was counted once. A read error is possible here, since a much larger clone lies one base away. This likely comes from a read error, as the CDR3 has no conserved phenylalanine or tryptophan at its end. The CDR3 bases are TGCAGTGCTAGTGGTAGTCTCCGGGGGAACTATGGCTACACCCTC. It codes for CSASGSLRGNYGYTL. This chain joins TRBV20-1 and TRBJ1-2, with D possibly matching TRBD1 (5 bases). This CDR3 has 15 residues. CDR1 and CDR2 (germline): DFQATT, SNEGSKA (reference sequence). The ends were cut back, 3 bases at V and 2 bases at J, with 16 bases in the middle.

The rearrangement links TRBV11-2 to TRBJ1-2; 10 bases agree with TRBD1. J lost 8 bases, V lost 3 bases, and 12 bases had no gene match. This CDR3 has 16 residues. Germline V gives CDR1 SGHAT, CDR2 FQNNGV. CDR3 sequence reads: CASSFRIRDRGVGYTF. CDR3 sequence (DNA): TGTGCCAGCAGCTTTAGGATCCGGGACAGGGGAGTCGGCTACACCTTC.

This clonotype has more than one count but fewer than ten. V and J are TRBV6-5 and TRBJ2-5, with TRBD2 identical over 8 bases. The CDR3 runs 16 residues. V shed 2 bases, J shed 2 bases, and the junction held 7 bases outside the gene matches. Per germline, CDR1 MNHEY and CDR2 SVGAGI. CDR3 in amino acids: CASSYGQRGTQETQYF. As DNA, the CDR3 is TGTGCCAGCAGTTACGGGCAGCGGGGGACTCAAGAGACCCAGTACTTC.

In its sample, this clonotype was seen many times. The V and J genes are TRBV4-3 and TRBJ1-2; D possibly corresponds to TRBD1 (6 bases). Germline CDR1 is LGHNA and CDR2 is YSLEER. The CDR3 is 15 residues long. V lost 2 bases and J 3 bases, leaving 13 bases between the germline ends. CDR3 residues: CASSQSLGQYYGYTF. DNA for the CDR3: TGCGCCAGCAGCCAAAGCCTTGGACAGTACTATGGCTACACCTTC.

J is TRBJ1-5 and V is TRBV10-2; D perhaps matches TRBD1 (6 bases). V dropped 2 bases and J dropped 3 bases, with 11 bases sitting between them. CDR3 length equals 15 residues. Germline V gives CDR1 WSHSY, CDR2 SAAADI. The CDR3 sequence is CASSEPGTNNQPQHF. CDR3 DNA sequence: TGCGCCAGCAGTGAGCCCGGGACAAACAATCAGCCCCAGCATTTT.

This clonotype appeared a single time. The chain uses TRBV2 and TRBJ2-7; no definite D call. The V end lost 6 bases, the J end lost 7 bases, and 10 bases lay between the germline ends. The CDR3 loop spans 11 amino acids. Germline CDR1 and CDR2: SNHLY and FYNNEI. CDR3 bases: TGTGCCAGCAGGACGGACGGGGAGCAGTACTTC. Translating gives CASRTDGEQYF.

V gene TRBV19 combines with J gene TRBJ2-7; D is possibly TRBD2 (6 bases). Per germline, CDR1 LNHDA and CDR2 SQIVND (reference sequence). The CDR3 is 12 amino acids. In nucleotides, the CDR3 is TGTGCTCGAAGGGGACTCCAGTACGAGCAGTACTTC. Its protein is CARRGLQYEQYF.

The J gene is TRBJ2-2, the V gene TRBV27, with 7 bases identical to TRBD2. V lost 6 bases and J lost 2; bases outside the gene matches: 9. From germline, CDR1 is MNHEY and CDR2 SMNVEV (reference sequence). The CDR3 has 16 residues. Here the CDR3 reads CASRQTQRGNTGELFF. CDR3 sequence (DNA): TGTGCCAGCAGACAGACCCAGCGGGGCAACACCGGGGAGCTGTTTTTT.